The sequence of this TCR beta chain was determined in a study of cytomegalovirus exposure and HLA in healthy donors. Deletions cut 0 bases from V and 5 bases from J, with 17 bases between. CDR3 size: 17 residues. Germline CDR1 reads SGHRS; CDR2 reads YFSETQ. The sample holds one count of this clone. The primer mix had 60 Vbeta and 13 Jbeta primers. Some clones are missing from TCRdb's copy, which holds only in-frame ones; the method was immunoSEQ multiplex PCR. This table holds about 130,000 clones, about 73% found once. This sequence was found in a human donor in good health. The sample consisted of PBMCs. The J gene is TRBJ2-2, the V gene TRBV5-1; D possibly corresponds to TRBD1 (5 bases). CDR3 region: CASSLVPSQGWTGELFF. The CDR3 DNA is TGCGCCAGCAGCTTGGTGCCGAGCCAGGGCTGGACCGGGGAGCTGTTTTTT. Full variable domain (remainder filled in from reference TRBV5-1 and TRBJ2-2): KAGVTQTPRYLIKTRGQQVTLSCSPISGHRSVSWYQQTPGQGLQFLFEYFSETQRNKGNFPGRFSGRQFSNSRSEMNVSTLELGDSALYLCASSLVPSQGWTGELFFGEGSRLTVL.